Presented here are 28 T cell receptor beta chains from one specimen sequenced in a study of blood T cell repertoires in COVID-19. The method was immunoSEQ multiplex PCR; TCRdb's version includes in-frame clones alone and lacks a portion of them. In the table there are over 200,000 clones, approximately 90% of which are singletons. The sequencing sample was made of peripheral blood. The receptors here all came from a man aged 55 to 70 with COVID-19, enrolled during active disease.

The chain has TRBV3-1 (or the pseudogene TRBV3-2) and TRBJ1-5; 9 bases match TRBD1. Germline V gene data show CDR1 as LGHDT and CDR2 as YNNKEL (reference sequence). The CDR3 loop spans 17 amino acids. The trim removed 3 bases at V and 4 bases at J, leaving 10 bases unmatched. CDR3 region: CASSHGTGTGPNQPQHF. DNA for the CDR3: TGTGCCAGCAGCCACGGCACCGGGACAGGGCCAAATCAGCCCCAGCATTTT.

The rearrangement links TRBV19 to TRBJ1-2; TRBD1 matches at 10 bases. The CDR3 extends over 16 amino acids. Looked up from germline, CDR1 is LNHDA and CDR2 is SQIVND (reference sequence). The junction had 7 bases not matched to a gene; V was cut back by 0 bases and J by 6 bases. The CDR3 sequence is CASSIDAATGGHGYTF. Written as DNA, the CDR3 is TGTGCCAGTAGTATAGACGCTGCGACAGGGGGCCATGGCTACACCTTC.

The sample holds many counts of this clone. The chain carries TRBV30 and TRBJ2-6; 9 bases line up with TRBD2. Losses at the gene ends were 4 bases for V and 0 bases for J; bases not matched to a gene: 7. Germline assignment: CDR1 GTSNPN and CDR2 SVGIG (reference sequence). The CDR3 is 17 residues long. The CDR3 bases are TGTGCCTGGAAGGCGGGGGGGGCCCGCTCTGGGGCCAACGTCCTGACTTTC. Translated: CAWKAGGARSGANVLTF.

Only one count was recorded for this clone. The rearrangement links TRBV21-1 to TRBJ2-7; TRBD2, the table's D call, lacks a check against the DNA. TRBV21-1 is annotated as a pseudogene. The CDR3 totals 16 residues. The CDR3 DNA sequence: TGTGCCAGCAGCCCGACGGTGAAGAGGGGAGGGTACGAGCAGTACTTC. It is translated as CASSPTVKRGGYEQYF.

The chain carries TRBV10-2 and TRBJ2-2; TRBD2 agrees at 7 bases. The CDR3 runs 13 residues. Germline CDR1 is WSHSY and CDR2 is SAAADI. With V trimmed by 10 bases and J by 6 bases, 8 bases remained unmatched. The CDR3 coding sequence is TGCGCCACCCGGCGGGGGTCGTCCGGGGAGCTGTTTTTT. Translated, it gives CATRRGSSGELFF.

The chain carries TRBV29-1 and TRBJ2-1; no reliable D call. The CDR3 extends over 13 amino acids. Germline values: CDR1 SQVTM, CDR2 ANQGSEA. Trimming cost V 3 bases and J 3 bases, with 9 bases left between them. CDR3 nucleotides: TGCAGCGTTGAGGCCCTAGGCTACAATGAGCAGTTCTTC. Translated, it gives CSVEALGYNEQFF.

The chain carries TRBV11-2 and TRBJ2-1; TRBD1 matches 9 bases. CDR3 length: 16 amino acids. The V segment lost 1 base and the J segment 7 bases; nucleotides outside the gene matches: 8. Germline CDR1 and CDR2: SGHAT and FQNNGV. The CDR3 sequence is CASSLVLGQGLNEQFF. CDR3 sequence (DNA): TGTGCCAGCAGCTTAGTTCTGGGACAGGGTTTGAATGAGCAGTTCTTC.

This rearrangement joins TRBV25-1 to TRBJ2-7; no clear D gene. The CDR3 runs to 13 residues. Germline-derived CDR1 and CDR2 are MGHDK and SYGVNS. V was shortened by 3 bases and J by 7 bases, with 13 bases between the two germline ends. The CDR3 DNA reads TGTGCCAGCAGTGACGACATCGGCATGGAGCAGTACTTC. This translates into CASSDDIGMEQYF.

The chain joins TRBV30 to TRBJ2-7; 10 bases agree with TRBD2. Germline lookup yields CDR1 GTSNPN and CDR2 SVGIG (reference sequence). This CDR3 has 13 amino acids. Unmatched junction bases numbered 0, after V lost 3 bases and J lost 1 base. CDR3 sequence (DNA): TGTGCCTGGAGGACTAGCGGGTCCTACGAGCAGTACTTC. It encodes CAWRTSGSYEQYF.

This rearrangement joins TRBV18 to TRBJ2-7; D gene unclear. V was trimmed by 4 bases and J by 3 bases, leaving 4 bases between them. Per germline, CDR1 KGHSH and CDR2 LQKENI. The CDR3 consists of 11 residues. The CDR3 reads CASSQSYEQYF. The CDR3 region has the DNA TGTGCCAGCTCACAGAGCTACGAGCAGTACTTC.

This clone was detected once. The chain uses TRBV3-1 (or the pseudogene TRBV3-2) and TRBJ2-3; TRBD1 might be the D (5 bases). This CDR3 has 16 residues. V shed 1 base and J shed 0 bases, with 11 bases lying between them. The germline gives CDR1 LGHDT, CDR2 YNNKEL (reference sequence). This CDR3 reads CASSQVIGVSTDTQYF. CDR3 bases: TGTGCCAGCAGCCAAGTCATAGGGGTTAGCACAGATACGCAGTATTTT.

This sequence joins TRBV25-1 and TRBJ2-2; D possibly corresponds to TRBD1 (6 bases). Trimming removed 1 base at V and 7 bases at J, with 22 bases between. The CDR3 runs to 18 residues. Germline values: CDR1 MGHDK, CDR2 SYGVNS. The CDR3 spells CASSESRTGLYSNGELFF. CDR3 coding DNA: TGTGCCAGCAGTGAATCGCGAACAGGGCTGTATAGTAACGGGGAGCTGTTTTTT.

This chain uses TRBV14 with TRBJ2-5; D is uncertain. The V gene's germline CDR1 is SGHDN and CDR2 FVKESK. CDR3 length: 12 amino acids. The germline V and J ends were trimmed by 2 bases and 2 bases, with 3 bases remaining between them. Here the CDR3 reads CASSQTQETQYF. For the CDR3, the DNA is TGTGCCAGCAGCCAAACTCAAGAGACCCAGTACTTC.

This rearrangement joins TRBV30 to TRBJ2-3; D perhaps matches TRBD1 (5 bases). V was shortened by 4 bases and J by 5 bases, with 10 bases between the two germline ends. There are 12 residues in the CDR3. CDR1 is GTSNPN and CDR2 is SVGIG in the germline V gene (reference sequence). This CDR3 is CAWTGSGDTQYF. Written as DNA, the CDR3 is TGTGCCTGGACAGGGTCGGGAGATACGCAGTATTTT.

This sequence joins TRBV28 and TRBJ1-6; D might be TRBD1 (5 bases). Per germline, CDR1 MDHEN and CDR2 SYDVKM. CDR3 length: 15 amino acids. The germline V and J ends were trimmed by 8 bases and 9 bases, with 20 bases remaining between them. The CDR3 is CASGLGPGGGSPLHF. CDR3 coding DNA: TGTGCCAGCGGGCTTGGGCCTGGGGGGGGTTCACCCCTCCACTTT.

The chain's CDR3 is CASSQDRGITEAFF. CDR3 coding DNA: TGTGCCAGCAGTCAGGACAGGGGGATCACTGAAGCTTTCTTT. The chain joins TRBV2 to TRBJ1-1; TRBD1 matches at 10 bases. Germline V gene data show CDR1 as SNHLY and CDR2 as FYNNEI. Trimming cost V 5 bases and J 4 bases; bases outside gene matches: 4. The CDR3 extends over 14 amino acids. Based on the CDR3 plus reference TRBV2 and TRBJ1-1, the full variable domain is EPEVTQTPSHQVTQMGQEVILRCVPISNHLYFYWYRQILGQKVEFLVSFYNNEISEKSEIFDDQFSVERPDGSNFTLKIRSTKLEDSAMYFCASSQDRGITEAFFGQGTRLTVV.

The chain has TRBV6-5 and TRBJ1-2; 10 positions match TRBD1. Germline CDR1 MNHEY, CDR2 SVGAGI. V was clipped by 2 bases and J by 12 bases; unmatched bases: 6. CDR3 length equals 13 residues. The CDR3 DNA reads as TGTGCCAGCAGTTACCAGACAGGGGGCATCGACACCTTC. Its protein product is CASSYQTGGIDTF.

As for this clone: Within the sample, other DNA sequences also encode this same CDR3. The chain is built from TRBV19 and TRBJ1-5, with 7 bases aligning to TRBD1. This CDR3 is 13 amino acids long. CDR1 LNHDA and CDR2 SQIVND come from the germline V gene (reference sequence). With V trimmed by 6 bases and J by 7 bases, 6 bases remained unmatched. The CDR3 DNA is TGTGCCAGTAGCCGCGACAGGGACCAGCCCCAGCATTTT. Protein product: CASSRDRDQPQHF.

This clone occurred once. The CDR3 region is CASSRDRYEQYF. CDR3 in DNA: TGTGCCAGCAGCCGAGACAGGTACGAGCAGTACTTC. This chain joins TRBV11-1 and TRBJ2-7, with D possibly TRBD1 on 6 matching bases. V gave up 5 bases and J gave up 4 bases, with 9 bases separating them. This CDR3 is built from 12 residues. Germline CDR1 reads SGHAT; CDR2 reads FQDESV (reference sequence).

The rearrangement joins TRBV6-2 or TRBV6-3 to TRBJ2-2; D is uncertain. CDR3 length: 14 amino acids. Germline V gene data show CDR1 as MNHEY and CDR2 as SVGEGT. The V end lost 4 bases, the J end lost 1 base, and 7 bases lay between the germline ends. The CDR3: CASSSTRNTGELFF. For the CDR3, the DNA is TGTGCCAGCAGTTCGACTCGGAACACCGGGGAGCTGTTTTTT.

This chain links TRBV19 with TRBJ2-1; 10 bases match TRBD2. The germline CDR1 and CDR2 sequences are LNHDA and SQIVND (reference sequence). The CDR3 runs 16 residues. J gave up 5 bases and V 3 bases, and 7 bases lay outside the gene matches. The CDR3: CASSILLAGGNNEQFF. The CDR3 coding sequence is TGTGCCAGTAGTATTTTGTTAGCGGGAGGTAACAATGAGCAGTTCTTC.

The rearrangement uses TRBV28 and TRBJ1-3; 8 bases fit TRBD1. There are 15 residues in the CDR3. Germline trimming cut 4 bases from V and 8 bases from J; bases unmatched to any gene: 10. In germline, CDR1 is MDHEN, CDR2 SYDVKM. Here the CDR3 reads CASSSPTGAVDTIYF. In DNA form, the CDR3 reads TGTGCCAGCAGTTCTCCGACAGGGGCGGTAGACACCATATATTTT.

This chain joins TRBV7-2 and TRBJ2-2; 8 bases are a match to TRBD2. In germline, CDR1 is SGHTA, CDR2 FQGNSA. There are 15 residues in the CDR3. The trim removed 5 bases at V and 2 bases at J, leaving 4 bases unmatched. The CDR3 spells CASSARTSNTGELFF. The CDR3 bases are TGTGCCAGCAGCGCCCGGACTAGCAACACCGGGGAGCTGTTTTTT.

Here the CDR3 reads CASRRGQGGQPQHF. The CDR3 DNA reads TGTGCCAGCAGGAGGGGACAGGGAGGTCAGCCCCAGCATTTT. The chain carries TRBV2 and TRBJ1-5; 9 nucleotides align to TRBD1. V lost 6 bases, J lost 6 bases, and 6 bases stayed unmatched. The CDR3 loop spans 14 amino acids. The germline V gene encodes CDR1 SNHLY and CDR2 FYNNEI.

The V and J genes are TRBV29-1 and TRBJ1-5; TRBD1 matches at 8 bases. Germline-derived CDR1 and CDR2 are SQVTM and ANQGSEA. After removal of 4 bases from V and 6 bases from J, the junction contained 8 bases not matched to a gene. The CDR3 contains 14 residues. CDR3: CSVAQGTGGQPQHF. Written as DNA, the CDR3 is TGCAGCGTTGCCCAAGGGACAGGCGGTCAGCCCCAGCATTTT.

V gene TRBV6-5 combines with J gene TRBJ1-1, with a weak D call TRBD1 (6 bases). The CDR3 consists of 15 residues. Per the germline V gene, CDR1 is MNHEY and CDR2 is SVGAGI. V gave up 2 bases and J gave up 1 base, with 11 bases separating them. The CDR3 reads CASSYGRGGNTEAFF. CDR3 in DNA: TGTGCCAGCAGTTACGGAAGAGGGGGGAACACTGAAGCTTTCTTT.

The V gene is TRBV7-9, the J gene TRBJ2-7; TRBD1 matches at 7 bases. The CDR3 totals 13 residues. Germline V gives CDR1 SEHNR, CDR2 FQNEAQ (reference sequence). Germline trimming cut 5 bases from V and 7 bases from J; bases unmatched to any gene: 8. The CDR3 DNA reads TGTGCCAGCAGCCCGGACAGGCTGCGGGAGCAGTACTTC. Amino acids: CASSPDRLREQYF.

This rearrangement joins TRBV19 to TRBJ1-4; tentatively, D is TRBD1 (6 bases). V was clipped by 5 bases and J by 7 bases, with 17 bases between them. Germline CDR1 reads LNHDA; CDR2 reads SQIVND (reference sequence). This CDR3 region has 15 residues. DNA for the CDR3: TGTGCCAGTAGTGTGTGGACAGCGGGGAGTGAAAAACTGTTTTTT. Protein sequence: CASSVWTAGSEKLFF. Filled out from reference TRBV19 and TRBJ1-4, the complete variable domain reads DGGITQSPKYLFRKEGQNVTLSCEQNLNHDAMYWYRQDPGQGLRLIYYSQIVNDFQKGDIAEGYSVSREKKESFPLTVTSAQKNPTAFYLCASSVWTAGSEKLFFGSGTQLSVL.